This paragraph reports one TCR beta chain. The entry originates in a study of T cell changes during pregnancy in multiple sclerosis. The V end lost 4 bases, the J end lost 4 bases, and 10 bases lay between the germline ends. The CDR3 totals 12 residues. Germline CDR1 and CDR2: SQVTM and ANQGSEA. Sequencing used immunoSEQ multiplex PCR; TCRdb keeps in-frame clones, though not all of them. Seen here are tens of thousands of clones, 80% to 95% observed once, and the top ten hold approximately 1.8%. This TCR was sampled from a female donor in good health, enrolled as a control in a pregnancy study. The chain combines TRBV29-1 with TRBJ2-5, with TRBD2 as a possible D gene (6 bases). The sample here was peripheral blood, taken in the first trimester of pregnancy. CDR3 protein: CSVAGDSETQYF. The CDR3 DNA follows: TGCAGCGTTGCGGGGGATTCAGAGACCCAGTACTTC.